The 20 T cell receptor beta chains reported below all come from one sample, sequenced in a study of T-cell memory formation after mild COVID-19. TCRdb recomputed calls from the 5' RACE reads with MiXCR, one row per CDR3 protein. The data show more than 35,000 distinct CDR3 sequences, 5.5% to 7% seen once. Material for sequencing was PBMCs or a T cell subset sorted from them (not recorded which). The receptor set was obtained from an adult who had mild COVID-19 (a few samples of this study predate the infection). Cell type and time point are not known.

The chain recombines TRBV25-1 with TRBJ1-2; no definite D call. The CDR3 has 11 residues. Germline-derived CDR1 and CDR2 are MGHDK and SYGVNS. Trimming cost V 2 bases and J 12 bases, with 10 bases left between them. The CDR3 region has the DNA TGTGCCAGCAGTGAACGAGGGAGCCACACCTTC. Translated: CASSERGSHTF.

This clonotype was detected many times. The chain recombines TRBV12-3 or TRBV12-4 with TRBJ1-1; D possibly corresponds to TRBD1 (6 bases). The ends were cut back, 7 bases at V and 5 bases at J, with 14 bases in the middle. The CDR3 spans 13 residues. The CDR3 region has the DNA TGTGCCAGCACCCTCAGGGGAGCTACTGAAGCTTTCTTT. Protein sequence: CASTLRGATEAFF.

The table lists this clonotype with many counts. V usage is TRBV24-1 and J usage is TRBJ2-1; D is perhaps TRBD1 (5 bases). This CDR3 contains 16 residues. Between the trimmed V and J ends, which lost 4 bases and 8 bases, there was a span of 20 bases. Germline V gene lookup returns CDR1 KGHDR and CDR2 SFDVKD. This chain's CDR3 is CATSDPTSEGVYEQFF. The CDR3 coding sequence is TGTGCCACCAGTGACCCTACCTCGGAAGGGGTCTATGAGCAGTTCTTC.

This rearrangement joins TRBV7-8 to TRBJ2-1, with D maybe TRBD2 (6 bases). The V gene's germline CDR1 is SGHVS and CDR2 FQNEAQ. The ends were cut back, 4 bases at V and 6 bases at J, with 13 bases in the middle. CDR3 size: 14 residues. CDR3 coding DNA: TGTGCCAGCAGCTCAACCCGGACTATCAATGAGCAGTTCTTC. Protein: CASSSTRTINEQFF.

CDR3 nucleotide sequence: TGTGCCAGCTCACATTTAAGCGATCAGCCCCAGCATTTT. It translates to CASSHLSDQPQHF. The rearrangement uses TRBV18 and TRBJ1-5; D is unresolved. The CDR3 runs 13 residues. Germline V lookup: CDR1 KGHSH, CDR2 LQKENI. The V gene lost 4 bases and the J gene lost 5 bases, with 9 bases spanning the gap.

The table lists this clonotype with a few counts. This sequence joins TRBV6-2 or TRBV6-3 and TRBJ2-7; 7 bases agree with TRBD1. CDR1 MNHEY and CDR2 SVGEGT come from the germline V gene. The CDR3 sequence is 14 residues long. Unmatched junction bases numbered 7, after V lost 5 bases and J lost 3 bases. The CDR3 here is CASSTWTGFYEQYF. The CDR3 bases are TGTGCCAGCAGTACTTGGACAGGCTTCTACGAGCAGTACTTC.

The V call is TRBV6-4, the J call TRBJ2-7; D possibly corresponds to TRBD2 (6 bases). Trimming pared 7 bases from V and 3 bases from J, leaving 13 bases between. Germline CDR1 and CDR2: MRHNA and SNTAGT. This CDR3 is built from 13 residues. The CDR3 region is CASTDEEGYEQYF. In DNA form, the CDR3 reads TGTGCCAGCACCGACGAGGAGGGCTACGAGCAGTACTTC.

The genes are TRBV13 and TRBJ2-1; 8 bases map to TRBD2. CDR3 size: 15 residues. Unmatched junction bases numbered 8, after V lost 5 bases and J lost 5 bases. Per the germline V gene, CDR1 is PRHDT and CDR2 is FYEKMQ (reference sequence). CDR3 sequence reads: CASSPAGGRHNEQFF. CDR3 sequence (DNA): TGTGCCAGCAGCCCGGCGGGCGGGAGGCACAATGAGCAGTTCTTC.

J is TRBJ2-7 and V is TRBV3-1, with 7 nucleotides matching TRBD1. The ends lost 5 bases at V and 7 bases at J; junction bases unmatched: 8. This CDR3 has 13 residues. Germline V CDR1 and CDR2: LGHDT, YNNKEL (reference sequence). CDR3 sequence reads: CASSGPDRVEQYF. The CDR3 coding sequence is TGTGCCAGCAGCGGTCCCGACAGGGTTGAGCAGTACTTC.

This chain connects TRBV6-4 to TRBJ2-7; TRBD2 aligns across 14 bases. Germline lookup yields CDR1 MRHNA and CDR2 SNTAGT. V lost 6 bases, J lost 3 bases, and 13 bases stayed unmatched. The CDR3 runs 18 residues. CDR3 residues: CASSPRLAGGKLRYEQYF. The CDR3 nucleotides are TGTGCCAGCAGCCCTCGACTAGCGGGAGGGAAATTACGCTACGAGCAGTACTTC.

This clonotype was observed at least ten times. The rearrangement links TRBV7-3 to TRBJ2-2; 11 positions agree with TRBD2. CDR1 SGHTA and CDR2 FQGTGA come from the germline V gene. CDR3 length: 20 amino acids. V lost 5 bases, J lost 2 bases, and 16 bases stayed unmatched. The CDR3 coding sequence is TGTGCCAGCAGCCGGATTAGTCTAGCGGGAGGATCGTCAAACACCGGGGAGCTGTTTTTT. This sequence encodes CASSRISLAGGSSNTGELFF.

The J gene is TRBJ1-1, the V gene TRBV7-2; possibly TRBD1 for D (6 bases). V was clipped by 1 base and J by 4 bases, with 16 bases between them. This CDR3 spans 16 amino acids. Germline V gives CDR1 SGHTA, CDR2 FQGNSA. The CDR3 loop is CASSLGGLRGRTEAFF. CDR3 nucleotides: TGTGCCAGCAGCTTAGGAGGGCTCAGGGGACGCACTGAAGCTTTCTTT.

The V gene is TRBV24-1, the J gene TRBJ2-5; perhaps TRBD1 as D (7 bases). The CDR3 loop spans 15 amino acids. Trimming left V 5 bases short and J 1 base short, with 13 bases between. Germline loops: CDR1 KGHDR, CDR2 SFDVKD. The CDR3 nucleotides read TGTGCCACCAGTGCCGCGGGACAGAGCCAAGAGACCCAGTACTTC. It encodes CATSAAGQSQETQYF.

In its sample, this clonotype was seen many times. The gene calls are TRBV4-2 and TRBJ2-7; D unclear. Germline CDR1 LGHNA, CDR2 YNFKEQ. This CDR3 is built from 13 residues. Trimming stripped 1 base from V and 5 bases from J, with 9 bases between. DNA for the CDR3: TGTGCCAGCAGCCAAGCCCGGAGCCACGAGCAGTACTTC. Translated: CASSQARSHEQYF.

This clonotype has a handful of counts. The CDR3 DNA follows: TGTGCCAGCAGTCGGAACGGGAACACCGGGGAGCTGTTTTTT. The encoded protein is CASSRNGNTGELFF. The chain uses TRBV5-5 and TRBJ2-2; D uncertain. This CDR3 comprises 14 residues. V was pared by 5 bases and J by 1 base, with 9 bases between. Germline V gene sequence: CDR1 SGHKS, CDR2 YYEKEE (reference sequence).

Ten or more counts support this clonotype. The rearrangement links TRBV7-9 to TRBJ1-1; no firm D call. CDR1 and CDR2 from the germline V gene are SEHNR and FQNEAQ (reference sequence). V lost 4 bases and J 1 base, leaving 7 bases between the germline ends. The CDR3 has 13 residues. CDR3 amino acids: CASSSGTNTEAFF. The CDR3 nucleotides read TGTGCCAGCAGCTCAGGAACGAACACTGAAGCTTTCTTT.

This clonotype was detected many times. The chain recombines TRBV29-1 with TRBJ2-1; D is ambiguous. The CDR3 is made up of 14 amino acids. With 4 bases removed from V and 0 bases from J, the gap between germline ends came to 10 bases. Germline loops: CDR1 SQVTM, CDR2 ANQGSEA. CDR3 bases: TGCAGCGTTGGAGCCATGAGCTCCTACAATGAGCAGTTCTTC. Translation: CSVGAMSSYNEQFF.

The chain combines TRBV5-1 with TRBJ1-2; perhaps TRBD1 as D (6 bases). CDR3 length equals 14 residues. The V and J ends lost 2 bases and 2 bases respectively, with 10 bases between them. Germline CDR1 reads SGHRS; CDR2 reads YFSETQ. Here the CDR3 DNA reads TGCGCCAGCAGCTTCGAGGACAGCAACTATGGCTACACCTTC. Its translation: CASSFEDSNYGYTF.

This clonotype was seen a handful of times. The rearrangement joins TRBV20-1 to TRBJ2-5, with TRBD2 matching over 15 bases. The CDR3 loop spans 16 amino acids. Germline assignment: CDR1 DFQATT and CDR2 SNEGSKA (reference sequence). V lost 1 base and J lost 3; bases outside the gene matches: 3. CDR3 protein: CSARGTSGGAKETQYF. The CDR3 DNA sequence: TGCAGTGCTAGAGGGACTAGCGGGGGGGCAAAAGAGACCCAGTACTTC.

The sample holds many counts of this clonotype. The chain employs TRBV5-5 and TRBJ2-3; tentatively, D is TRBD2 (5 bases). The CDR3 runs 14 residues. Germline CDR1 SGHKS, CDR2 YYEKEE (reference sequence). V was cut by 1 base and J by 1 base, with 7 bases left in between. CDR3 loop: CASSLTRGTDTQYF. CDR3 bases: TGTGCCAGCAGCTTGACTAGGGGCACAGATACGCAGTATTTT.